The subject of this entry is one T cell receptor (beta chain). As yet, its antigen is unknown. The CDR3 covers 16 residues. Germline V gene lookup returns CDR1 SGHDT and CDR2 YYEEEE. The ends were cut back, 4 bases at V and 3 bases at J, with 17 bases in the middle. These data are taken from a study of T cells in localized non-small cell lung cancer. Notes on the study in general: Analysis by sequencing included only one tumor region, so heterogeneity remains possible.

This table comes from immunoSEQ multiplex PCR, and its TCRdb copy is limited to in-frame clones, with some not included. Seen here are fewer than 20,000 clones, nearly 90% observed once, and the top ten hold 1.2%. The V gene is TRBV5-6, the J gene TRBJ2-1, with TRBD2 as a possible D gene (5 bases). The receptor was isolated from a woman aged 40-75 years with stage III lung adenocarcinoma. The input for sequencing was peripheral blood mononuclear cells, taken before any cancer treatment. The DNA of the CDR3 is TGTGCCAGCAGCCCACGGGGTAGGGCGAACTACAATGAGCAGTTCTTC. Translating it yields CASSPRGRANYNEQFF.